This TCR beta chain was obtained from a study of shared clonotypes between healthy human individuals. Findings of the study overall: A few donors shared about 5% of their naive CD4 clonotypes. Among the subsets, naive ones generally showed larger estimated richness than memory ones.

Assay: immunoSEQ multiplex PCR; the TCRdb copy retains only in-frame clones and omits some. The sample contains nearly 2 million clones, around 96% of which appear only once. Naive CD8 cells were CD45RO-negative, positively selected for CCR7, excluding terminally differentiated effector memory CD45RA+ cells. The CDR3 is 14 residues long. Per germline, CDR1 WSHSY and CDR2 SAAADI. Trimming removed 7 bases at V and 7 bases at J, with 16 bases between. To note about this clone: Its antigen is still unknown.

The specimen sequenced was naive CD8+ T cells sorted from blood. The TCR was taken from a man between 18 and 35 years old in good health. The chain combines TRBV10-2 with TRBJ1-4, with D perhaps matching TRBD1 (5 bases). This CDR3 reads CASTGGAGSEKLFF. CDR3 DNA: TGCGCCAGCACGGGCGGGGCAGGGTCTGAAAAACTGTTTTTT.